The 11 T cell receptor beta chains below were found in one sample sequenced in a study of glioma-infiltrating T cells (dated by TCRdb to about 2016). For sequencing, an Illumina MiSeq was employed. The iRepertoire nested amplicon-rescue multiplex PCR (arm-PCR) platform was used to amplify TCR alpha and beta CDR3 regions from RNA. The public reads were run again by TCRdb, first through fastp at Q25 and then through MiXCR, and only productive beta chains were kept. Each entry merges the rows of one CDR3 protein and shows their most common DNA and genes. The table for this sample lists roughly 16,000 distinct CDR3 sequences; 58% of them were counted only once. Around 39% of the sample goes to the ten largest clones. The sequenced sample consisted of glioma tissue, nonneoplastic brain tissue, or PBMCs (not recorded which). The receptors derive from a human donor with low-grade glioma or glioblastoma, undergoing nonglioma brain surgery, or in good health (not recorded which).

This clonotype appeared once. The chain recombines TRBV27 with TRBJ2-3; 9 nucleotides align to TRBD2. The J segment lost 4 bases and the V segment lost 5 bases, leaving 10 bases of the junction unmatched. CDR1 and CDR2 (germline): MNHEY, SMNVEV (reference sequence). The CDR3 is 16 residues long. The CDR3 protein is CASSPGLAQAPDTQYF. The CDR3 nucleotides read TGTGCCAGCAGTCCGGGACTAGCCCAAGCACCAGATACGCAGTATTTT.

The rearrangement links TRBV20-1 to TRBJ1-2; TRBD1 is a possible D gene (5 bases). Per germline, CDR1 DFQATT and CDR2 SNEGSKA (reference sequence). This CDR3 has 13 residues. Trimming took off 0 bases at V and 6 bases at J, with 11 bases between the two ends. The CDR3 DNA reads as TGCAGTGCTAGAGAGGAGGGGCCCGATGGCTACACCTTC. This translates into CSAREEGPDGYTF.

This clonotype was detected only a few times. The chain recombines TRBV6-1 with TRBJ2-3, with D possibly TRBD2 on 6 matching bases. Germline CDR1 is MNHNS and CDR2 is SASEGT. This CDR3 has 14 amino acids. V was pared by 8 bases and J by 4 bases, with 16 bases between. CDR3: CASGQGGSPDTQYF. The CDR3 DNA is TGTGCCAGCGGTCAGGGAGGATCCCCAGATACGCAGTATTTT.

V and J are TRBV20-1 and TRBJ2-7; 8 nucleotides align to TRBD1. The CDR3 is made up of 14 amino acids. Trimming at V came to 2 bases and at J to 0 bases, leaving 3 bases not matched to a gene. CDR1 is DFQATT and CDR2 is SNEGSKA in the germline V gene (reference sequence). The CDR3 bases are TGCAGTGCTAGATCCGGGACAGGCTCCTACGAGCAGTACTTC. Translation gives CSARSGTGSYEQYF.

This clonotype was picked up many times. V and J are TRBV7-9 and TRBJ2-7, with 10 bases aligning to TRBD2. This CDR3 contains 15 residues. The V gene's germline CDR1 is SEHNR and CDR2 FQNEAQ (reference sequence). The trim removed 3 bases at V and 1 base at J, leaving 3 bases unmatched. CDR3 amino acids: CASSLRGLASYEQYF. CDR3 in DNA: TGTGCCAGCAGCTTGCGGGGACTAGCGTCCTACGAGCAGTACTTC.

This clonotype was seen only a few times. Here the CDR3 reads CSARLDGYEQYF. CDR3 in DNA: TGCAGTGCTAGATTAGACGGCTACGAGCAGTACTTC. The gene calls are TRBV20-1 and TRBJ2-7; D unresolved. CDR1 is DFQATT and CDR2 is SNEGSKA in the germline V gene (reference sequence). This CDR3 comprises 12 residues. V was shortened by 2 bases and J by 3 bases, with 8 bases between the two germline ends.

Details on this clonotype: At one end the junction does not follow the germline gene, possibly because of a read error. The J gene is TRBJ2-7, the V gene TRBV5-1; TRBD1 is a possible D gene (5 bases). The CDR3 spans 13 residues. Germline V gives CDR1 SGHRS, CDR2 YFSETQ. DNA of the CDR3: TGCGCCAGCAGCTTGGGACAGCCCTACGAGGAGTACTTC. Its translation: CASSLGQPYEEYF.

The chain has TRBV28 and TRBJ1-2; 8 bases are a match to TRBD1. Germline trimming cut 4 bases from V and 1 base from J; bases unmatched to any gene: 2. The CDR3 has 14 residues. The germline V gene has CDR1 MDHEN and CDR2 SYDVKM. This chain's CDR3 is CASSSDRVNYGYTF. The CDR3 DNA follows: TGTGCCAGCAGTTCGGACAGGGTTAACTATGGCTACACCTTC.

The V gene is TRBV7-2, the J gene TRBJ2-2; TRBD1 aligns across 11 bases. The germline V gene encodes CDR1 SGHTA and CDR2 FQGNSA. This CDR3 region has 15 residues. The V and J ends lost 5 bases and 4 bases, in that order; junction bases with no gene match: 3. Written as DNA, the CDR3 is TGTGCCAGCAGCAGGGACAGGGGGTCCACCGGGGAGCTGTTTTTT. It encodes CASSRDRGSTGELFF.

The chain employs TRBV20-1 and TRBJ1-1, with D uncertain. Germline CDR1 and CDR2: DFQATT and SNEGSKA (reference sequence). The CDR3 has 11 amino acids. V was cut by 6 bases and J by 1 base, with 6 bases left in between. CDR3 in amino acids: CSAEGNTEAFF. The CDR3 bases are TGCAGTGCCGAGGGGAACACTGAAGCTTTCTTT.

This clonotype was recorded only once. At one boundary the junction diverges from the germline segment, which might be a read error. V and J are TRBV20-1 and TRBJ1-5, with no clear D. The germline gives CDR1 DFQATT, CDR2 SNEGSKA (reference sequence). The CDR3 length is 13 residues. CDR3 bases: TGCAGTGCTAGAGGGGAAGGACGTCAGCCCCAGAATTTT. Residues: CSARGEGRQPQNF.